The sample holds a few counts of the clone carrying this TCR beta chain. The source of the sample is a study of blood T cell repertoires in COVID-19. Study context: Samples taken during acute and convalescent COVID-19 were collected in the United States, Italy and Spain.

Across 24 US areas, participants ranged in age from about 18 to 89 years. Produced via immunoSEQ multiplex PCR; TCRdb's table is partial and in-frame only. The data show about 480,000 clones, 85% to 90% seen once. The receptor comes from a woman between 40 and 50 years old who had recovered from COVID-19. Sequenced material: PBMCs or T cells enriched from blood (not recorded which).

The CDR3 nucleotides are TGTGCCAGCAGCCCGGACAGGAACTATGGCTACACCTTC. Its protein is CASSPDRNYGYTF. The chain joins TRBV9 to TRBJ1-2, with TRBD1 identical over 7 bases. The CDR3 is 13 amino acids. CDR1 is SGDLS and CDR2 is YYNGEE in the germline V gene. V trimming: 4 bases; J trimming: 2 bases; junction bases outside the gene matches: 2.